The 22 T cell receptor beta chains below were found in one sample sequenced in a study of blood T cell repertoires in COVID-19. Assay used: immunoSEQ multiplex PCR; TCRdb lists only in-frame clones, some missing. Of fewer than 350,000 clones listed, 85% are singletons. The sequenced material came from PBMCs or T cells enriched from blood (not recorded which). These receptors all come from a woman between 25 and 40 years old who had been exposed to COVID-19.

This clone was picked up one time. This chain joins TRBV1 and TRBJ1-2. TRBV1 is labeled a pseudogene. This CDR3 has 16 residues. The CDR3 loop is CTSSPDRRGANYGYTF. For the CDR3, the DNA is TGCACCAGCAGCCCCGATCGGCGCGGAGCTAACTATGGCTACACCTTC.

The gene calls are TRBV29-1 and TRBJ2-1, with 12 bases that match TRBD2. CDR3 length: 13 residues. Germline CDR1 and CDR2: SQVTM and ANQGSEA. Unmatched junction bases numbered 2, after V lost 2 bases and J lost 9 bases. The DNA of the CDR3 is TGCAGCGTTGAACTAGCGGGAGGGGGTGAGCAGTTCTTC. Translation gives CSVELAGGGEQFF.

The CDR3 sequence: CASSPISGGAFGTGELFF. CDR3 DNA sequence: TGTGCCAGCAGCCCCATAAGCGGGGGGGCTTTTGGGACCGGGGAGCTGTTTTTT. The genes are TRBV7-9 and TRBJ2-2; TRBD2 matches 10 bases. Germline V lookup: CDR1 SEHNR, CDR2 FQNEAQ (reference sequence). The CDR3 consists of 18 residues. J gave up 5 bases and V 5 bases, and 14 bases lay outside the gene matches.

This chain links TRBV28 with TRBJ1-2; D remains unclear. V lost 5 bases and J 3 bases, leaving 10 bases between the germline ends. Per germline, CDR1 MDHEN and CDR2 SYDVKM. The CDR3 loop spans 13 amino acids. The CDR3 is CASSREEDYGYTF. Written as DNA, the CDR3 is TGTGCCAGCAGTCGGGAGGAGGACTATGGCTACACCTTC.

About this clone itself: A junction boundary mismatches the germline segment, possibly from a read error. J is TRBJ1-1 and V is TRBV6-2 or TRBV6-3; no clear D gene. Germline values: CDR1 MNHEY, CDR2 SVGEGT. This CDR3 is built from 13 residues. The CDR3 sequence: CASSNGQATQAFF. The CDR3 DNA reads TGTGCCAGCAGTAATGGGCAGGCCACTCAAGCTTTCTTT.

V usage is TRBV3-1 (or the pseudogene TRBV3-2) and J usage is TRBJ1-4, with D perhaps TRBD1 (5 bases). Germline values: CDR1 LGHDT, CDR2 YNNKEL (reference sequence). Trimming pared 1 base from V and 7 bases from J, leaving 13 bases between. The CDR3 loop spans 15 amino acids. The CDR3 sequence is CASSQVGGASEKLFF. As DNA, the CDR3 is TGTGCCAGCAGCCAAGTCGGAGGGGCGTCTGAAAAACTGTTTTTT.

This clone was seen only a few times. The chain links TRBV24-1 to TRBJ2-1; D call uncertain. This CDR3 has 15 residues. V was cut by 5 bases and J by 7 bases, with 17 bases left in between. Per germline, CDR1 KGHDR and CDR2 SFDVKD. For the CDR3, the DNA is TGTGCCACCAGTGCCGACCCAGGCAGGCATAATGAGCAGTTCTTC. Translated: CATSADPGRHNEQFF.

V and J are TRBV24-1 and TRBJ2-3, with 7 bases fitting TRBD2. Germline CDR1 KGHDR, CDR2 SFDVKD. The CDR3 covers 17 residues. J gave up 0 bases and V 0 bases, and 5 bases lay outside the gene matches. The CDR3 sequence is CATSDLSASGSTDTQYF. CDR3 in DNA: TGTGCCACCAGTGATTTGTCCGCTAGCGGTAGCACAGATACGCAGTATTTT.

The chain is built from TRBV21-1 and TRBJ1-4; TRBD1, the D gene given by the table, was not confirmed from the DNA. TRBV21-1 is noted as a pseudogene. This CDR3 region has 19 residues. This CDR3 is CASSKLDREEIRSNEKLFF. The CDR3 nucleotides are TGTGCCAGCAGCAAACTGGACAGGGAGGAGATTAGGTCTAATGAAAAACTGTTTTTT.

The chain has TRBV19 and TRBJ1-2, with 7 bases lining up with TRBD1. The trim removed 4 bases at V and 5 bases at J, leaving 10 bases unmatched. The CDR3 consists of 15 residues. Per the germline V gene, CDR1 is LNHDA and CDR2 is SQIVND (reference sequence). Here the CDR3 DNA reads TGTGCCAGTAGTACCGGACAGGCCCCTCTTTATGGCTACACCTTC. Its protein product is CASSTGQAPLYGYTF.

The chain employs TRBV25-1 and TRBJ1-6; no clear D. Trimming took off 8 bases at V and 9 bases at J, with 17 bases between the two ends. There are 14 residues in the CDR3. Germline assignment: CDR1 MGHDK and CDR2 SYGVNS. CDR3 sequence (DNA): TGTGCCAGCCTACCTCAGGAAGCTGGTTCACCCCTCCACTTT. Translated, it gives CASLPQEAGSPLHF.

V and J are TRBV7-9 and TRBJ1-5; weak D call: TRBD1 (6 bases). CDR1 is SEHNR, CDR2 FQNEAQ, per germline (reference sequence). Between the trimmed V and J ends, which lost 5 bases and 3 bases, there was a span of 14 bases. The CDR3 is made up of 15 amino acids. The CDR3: CASSQTEGVNQPQHF. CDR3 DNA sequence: TGTGCCAGCAGCCAAACCGAGGGGGTCAATCAGCCCCAGCATTTT.

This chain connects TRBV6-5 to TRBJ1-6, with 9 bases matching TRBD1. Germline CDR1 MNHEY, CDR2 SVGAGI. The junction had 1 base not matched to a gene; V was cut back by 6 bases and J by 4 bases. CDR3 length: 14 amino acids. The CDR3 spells CASRDRGYNSPLHF. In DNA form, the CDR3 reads TGTGCCAGCAGGGACAGGGGTTATAATTCACCCCTCCACTTT.

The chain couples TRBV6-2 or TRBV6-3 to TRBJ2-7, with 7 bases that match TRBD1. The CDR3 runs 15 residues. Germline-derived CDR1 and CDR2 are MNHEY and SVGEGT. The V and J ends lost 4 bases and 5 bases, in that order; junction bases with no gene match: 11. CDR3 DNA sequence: TGTGCCAGCAGTTTACCGACGACAGGGACCCACGAGCAGTACTTC. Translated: CASSLPTTGTHEQYF.

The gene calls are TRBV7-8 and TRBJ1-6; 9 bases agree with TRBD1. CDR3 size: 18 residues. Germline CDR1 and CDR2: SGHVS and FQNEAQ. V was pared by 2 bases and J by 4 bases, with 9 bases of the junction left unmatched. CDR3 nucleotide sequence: TGTGCCAGCAGCTTAACAGGATCCGGGACAGGGTATAATTCACCCCTCCACTTT. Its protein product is CASSLTGSGTGYNSPLHF.

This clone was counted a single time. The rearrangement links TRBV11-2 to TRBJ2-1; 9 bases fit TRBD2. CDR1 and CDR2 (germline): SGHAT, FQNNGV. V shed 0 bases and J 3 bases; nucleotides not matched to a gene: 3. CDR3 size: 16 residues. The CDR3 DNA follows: TGTGCCAGCAGCTTAGATCCAGCGGGGGGCTACAATGAGCAGTTCTTC. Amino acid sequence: CASSLDPAGGYNEQFF.

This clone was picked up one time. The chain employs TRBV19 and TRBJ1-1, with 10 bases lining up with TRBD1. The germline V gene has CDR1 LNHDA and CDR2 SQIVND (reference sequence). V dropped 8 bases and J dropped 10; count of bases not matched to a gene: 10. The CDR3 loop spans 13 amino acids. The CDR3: CASYPTGGEGAFF. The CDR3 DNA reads TGTGCCAGTTATCCGACAGGGGGCGAGGGAGCTTTCTTT.

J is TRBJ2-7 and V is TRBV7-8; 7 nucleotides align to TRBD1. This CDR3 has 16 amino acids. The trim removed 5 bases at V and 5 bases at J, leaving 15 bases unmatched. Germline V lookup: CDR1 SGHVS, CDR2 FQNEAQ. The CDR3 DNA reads TGTGCCAGCAGCCCTAGTACAGGGGCAATCGGCCACGAGCAGTACTTC. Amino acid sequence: CASSPSTGAIGHEQYF.

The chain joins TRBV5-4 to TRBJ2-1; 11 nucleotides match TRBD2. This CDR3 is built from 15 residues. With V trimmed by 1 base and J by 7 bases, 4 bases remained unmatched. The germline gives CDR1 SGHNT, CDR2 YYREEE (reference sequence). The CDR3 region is CASSLMTSGVNEQFF. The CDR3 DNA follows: TGTGCCAGCAGCTTGATGACTAGCGGGGTGAATGAGCAGTTCTTC.

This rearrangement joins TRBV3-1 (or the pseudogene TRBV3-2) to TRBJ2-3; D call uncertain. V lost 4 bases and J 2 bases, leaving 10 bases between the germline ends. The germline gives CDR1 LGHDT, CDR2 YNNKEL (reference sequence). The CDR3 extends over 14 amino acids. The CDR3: CASSLRVHTDTQYF. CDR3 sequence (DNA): TGTGCCAGCAGCCTCCGGGTGCACACAGATACGCAGTATTTT.

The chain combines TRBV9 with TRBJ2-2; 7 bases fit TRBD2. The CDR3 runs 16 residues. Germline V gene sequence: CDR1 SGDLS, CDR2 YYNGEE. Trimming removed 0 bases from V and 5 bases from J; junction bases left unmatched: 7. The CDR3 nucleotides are TGTGCCAGCAGCGTAGGGAGCCAAGCGGGAACCGGGGAGCTGTTTTTT. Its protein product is CASSVGSQAGTGELFF.

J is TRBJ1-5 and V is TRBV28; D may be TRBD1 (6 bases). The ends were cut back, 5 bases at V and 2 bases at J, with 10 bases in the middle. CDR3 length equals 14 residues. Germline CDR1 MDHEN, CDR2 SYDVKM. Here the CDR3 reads CASSLEGGNQPQHF. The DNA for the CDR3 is TGTGCCAGCAGTCTAGAGGGGGGCAATCAGCCCCAGCATTTT. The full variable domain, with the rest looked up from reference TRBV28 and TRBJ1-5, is DVKVTQSSRYLVKRTGEKVFLECVQDMDHENMFWYRQDPGLGLRLIYFSYDVKMKEKGDIPEGYSVSREKKERFSLILESASTNQTSMYLCASSLEGGNQPQHFGDGTRLSIL.